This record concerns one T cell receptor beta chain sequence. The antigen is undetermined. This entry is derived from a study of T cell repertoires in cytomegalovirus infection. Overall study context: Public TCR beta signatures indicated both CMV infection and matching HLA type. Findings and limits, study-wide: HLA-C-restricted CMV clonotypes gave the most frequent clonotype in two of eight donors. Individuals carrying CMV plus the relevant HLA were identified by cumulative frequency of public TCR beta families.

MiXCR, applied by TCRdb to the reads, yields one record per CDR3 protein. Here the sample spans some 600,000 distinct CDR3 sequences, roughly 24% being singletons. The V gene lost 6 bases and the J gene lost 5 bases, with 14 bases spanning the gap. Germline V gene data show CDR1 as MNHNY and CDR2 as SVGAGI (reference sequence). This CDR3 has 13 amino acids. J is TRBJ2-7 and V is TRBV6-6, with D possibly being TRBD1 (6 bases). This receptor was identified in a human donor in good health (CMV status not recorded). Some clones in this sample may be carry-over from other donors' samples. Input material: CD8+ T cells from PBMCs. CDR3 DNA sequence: TGTGCCAGCAGCGTCAGGGGTTACCACGAGCAGTACGTC. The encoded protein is CASSVRGYHEQYV.